The clone carrying this T cell receptor (beta chain) was counted only a few times. The V gene end was trimmed by 4 bases and the J gene end by 5 bases; junction bases not matched to a gene: 3. This CDR3 contains 14 residues. Germline V gives CDR1 LNHDA, CDR2 SQIVND (reference sequence). RNA transcripts provided the source from which TCR beta CDR3 regions were amplified. The TCR CDR3 first-round RT-PCR relied on the HTBI primer set. TCRdb re-called the multiplex PCR reads with MiXCR, one entry per CDR3 protein. The sample shows about 640,000 distinct CDR3 sequences, roughly 20% of them seen only once. This specimen comes from a study of T cells in Graves' hyperthyroidism and ophthalmopathy. Duration under 3 months, a NOSPECS grade of at least 4, and a Clinical Activity Score of at least 3 characterized the ophthalmopathy patients. Patients having uncontrolled infection, another autoimmune disease, pregnancy or lactation were not included.

The clonotype originates from a man in his thirties or forties with Graves' ophthalmopathy. Sequenced: blood. V is TRBV19 and J is TRBJ2-3, with 10 bases matching TRBD2. The CDR3 protein is CASSSLAGVDTQYF. Written as DNA, the CDR3 is TGTGCCAGTAGTAGCCTAGCGGGAGTAGATACGCAGTATTTT.